One and the same sample provided the 10 T cell receptor beta chains below, sequenced in a study of blood T cell repertoires in COVID-19. Sequencing was performed with immunoSEQ multiplex PCR; in TCRdb, only in-frame clones are kept and a portion is missing. The sample lists 100,000 to 150,000 clones, approximately 74% occurring once. Specimen: peripheral blood. The receptors come from a man older than 75 with COVID-19, enrolled during active disease.

The genes are TRBV29-1 and TRBJ2-2; 9 bases line up with TRBD1. The CDR3 has 13 amino acids. Germline-derived CDR1 and CDR2 are SQVTM and ANQGSEA. J was trimmed by 6 bases and V by 6 bases; bases with no gene match: 5. This chain's CDR3 is CSVTDRGAGELFF. The CDR3 DNA reads as TGCAGCGTGACGGACAGGGGCGCCGGGGAGCTGTTTTTT.

The V and J genes are TRBV5-1 and TRBJ1-1, with 7 bases lining up with TRBD1. V dropped 3 bases and J dropped 1; count of bases not matched to a gene: 3. The CDR3 extends over 14 amino acids. Per germline, CDR1 SGHRS and CDR2 YFSETQ. The CDR3 sequence: CASSWRTGNTEAFF. The CDR3 nucleotides are TGCGCCAGCAGCTGGCGGACAGGGAACACTGAAGCTTTCTTT.

This sequence joins TRBV2 and TRBJ1-5; tentatively, D is TRBD1 (5 bases). Trimming shortened V by 3 bases and J by 2 bases, and 17 bases separated the two germline ends. There are 17 residues in the CDR3. Per the germline V gene, CDR1 is SNHLY and CDR2 is FYNNEI. The CDR3 DNA is TGTGCCAGCAGTGAGAGGCCCAGGGTTGGGGGCAATCAGCCCCAGCATTTT. This codes for CASSERPRVGGNQPQHF. The full variable domain, with the rest looked up from reference TRBV2 and TRBJ1-5, is EPEVTQTPSHQVTQMGQEVILRCVPISNHLYFYWYRQILGQKVEFLVSFYNNEISEKSEIFDDQFSVERPDGSNFTLKIRSTKLEDSAMYFCASSERPRVGGNQPQHFGDGTRLSIL.

CDR3 amino acids: CASSLSSSYYGYTF. The CDR3 DNA is TGTGCCAGCAGTTTATCGAGTTCATACTATGGCTACACCTTC. The rearrangement uses TRBV27 and TRBJ1-2, with no clear D. V was clipped by 0 bases and J by 3 bases, with 8 bases between them. There are 14 residues in the CDR3. CDR1 is MNHEY and CDR2 is SMNVEV in the germline V gene (reference sequence).

The sample holds a few counts of this clone. The chain is built from TRBV27 and TRBJ2-6; D uncertain. Germline V lookup: CDR1 MNHEY, CDR2 SMNVEV (reference sequence). V was shortened by 5 bases and J by 4 bases, with 9 bases between the two germline ends. The CDR3 totals 14 residues. CDR3 nucleotides: TGTGCCAGCAGTCCCCTATCCGGGGCCAACGTCCTGACTTTC. Amino acid sequence: CASSPLSGANVLTF. The whole variable domain, filled in from reference TRBV27 and TRBJ2-6, reads EAQVTQNPRYLITVTGKKLTVTCSQNMNHEYMSWYRQDPGLGLRQIYYSMNVEVTDKGDVPEGYKVSRKEKRNFPLILESPSPNQTSLYFCASSPLSGANVLTFGAGSRLTVL.

This chain connects TRBV2 to TRBJ1-6; 7 nucleotides agree with TRBD1. With V trimmed by 7 bases and J by 15 bases, 12 bases remained unmatched. The germline V gene has CDR1 SNHLY and CDR2 FYNNEI. There are 13 residues in the CDR3. The CDR3 is CASMGTATGSLHF. CDR3 DNA sequence: TGTGCCAGCATGGGGACAGCCACGGGAAGCCTCCACTTT.

This sequence joins TRBV6-1 and TRBJ2-7; a possible D gene is TRBD2 (7 bases). The germline V gene has CDR1 MNHNS and CDR2 SASEGT. The CDR3 covers 14 residues. The V gene lost 5 bases and the J gene lost 5 bases, with 16 bases spanning the gap. CDR3 in DNA: TGTGCCAGCAGTTTCTGGGGGGGCCAGGACGAGCAGTACTTC. Amino acids: CASSFWGGQDEQYF.

This chain links TRBV5-1 with TRBJ1-1; the D gene is possibly TRBD1 (5 bases). The CDR3 length is 15 residues. Per the germline V gene, CDR1 is SGHRS and CDR2 is YFSETQ. V dropped 5 bases and J dropped 4 bases, with 18 bases sitting between them. Written as DNA, the CDR3 is TGCGCCAGCAGATCCGACAGCAGGGATAGCACTGAAGCTTTCTTT. It encodes CASRSDSRDSTEAFF.

The rearrangement joins TRBV10-3 to TRBJ1-4, with D maybe TRBD1 (6 bases). The CDR3 covers 14 residues. CDR1 and CDR2 from the germline V gene are ENHRY and SYGVKD. V lost 2 bases and J 6 bases, leaving 10 bases between the germline ends. Here the CDR3 DNA reads TGTGCCATCAGTGAGCAGGGGAAAGATGAAAAACTGTTTTTT. As protein: CAISEQGKDEKLFF.

This clone was counted a few times. The chain uses TRBV9 and TRBJ2-2, with 9 nucleotides matching TRBD1. Looked up from germline, CDR1 is SGDLS and CDR2 is YYNGEE. V lost 3 bases and J lost 5; bases outside the gene matches: 5. This CDR3 has 15 residues. The CDR3 nucleotides read TGTGCCAGCAGCGCCGGGACAGGGCGTACCGGGGAGCTGTTTTTT. Translating it yields CASSAGTGRTGELFF.